This TCR beta chain originates from a study of cytotoxic CD8 clonotypes in ibrutinib-treated CLL. Across the study: Responses: around 24 partial, 2 complete; after median around 70 months, around 15 stayed remitted, around twelve progressed. Findings of the study overall: Exceeding age-matched healthy donors, baseline clonality also tracked the counts of circulating CD8+ T cells.

This clone appeared many times. Its antigen is unknown. Losses at the gene ends were 0 bases for V and 0 bases for J; bases not matched to a gene: 0. CDR3 length: 16 residues. Looked up from germline, CDR1 is SGHRS and CDR2 is YFSETQ. Using immunoSEQ multiplex PCR, the repertoire was profiled, and TCRdb retains in-frame clones only, with some absent. The sample contains some 92,000 clones, about 74% of which appear only once. This chain connects TRBV5-1 to TRBJ2-6; 7 bases agree with TRBD1. The material sequenced was PBMCs, taken after 24 months of ibrutinib treatment. The clonotype originates from a human donor with chronic lymphocytic leukemia. The DNA of the CDR3 is TGCGCCAGCAGCTTGGGGGACAGCTCTGGGGCCAACGTCCTGACTTTC. This encodes CASSLGDSSGANVLTF.